One sample yielded the 16 T cell receptor beta chains listed below, sequenced in a study of metastatic and nonmetastatic thyroid tumors (dated by TCRdb to the early 2020s). No treatment had been received by any patient before thyroid surgery. The receptor library was made with PCR. These reads were obtained on an Illumina HiSeq 4000. Using fastp at Q25 and MiXCR, TCRdb reprocessed the public reads and kept productive beta chains. This sample gives about 40,000 clones in total; approximately 12% of them show up just once. The ten largest clones add up to around 9.5% of the sample. The specimen was blood. The receptors originated from a female donor with papillary thyroid cancer or a benign thyroid nodule (not recorded which). Some clones in this sample may be carry-over from other donors' samples.

This clone occurred many times. Germline and junction disagree at one end, which may indicate a read error. This sequence joins TRBV24-1 and TRBJ2-3; D call uncertain. The length of the CDR3 is 13 residues. Germline lookup yields CDR1 KGHDR and CDR2 SFDVKD. CDR3 sequence: CATSDDRTDTRYF. The CDR3 DNA reads as TGTGCCACCAGTGATGACCGTACAGATACGCGGTATTTT.

Many counts were recorded for this clone. A junction boundary mismatches the germline segment, possibly from a read error. The chain is built from TRBV7-7 and TRBJ1-6; D possibly corresponds to TRBD1 (5 bases). Per germline, CDR1 SSHAT and CDR2 FNYEAQ (reference sequence). The CDR3 has 21 residues. CDR3 loop: CASSPLLTRQGRCIINSPLHF. CDR3 DNA: TGTGCTAGCAGCCCTCTGTTGACGCGCCAGGGTCGGTGTATTATAAATTCACCCCTCCACTTT.

Many counts were recorded for this clone. The rearrangement joins TRBV4-1 to TRBJ2-3, with 9 bases identical to TRBD2. This CDR3 contains 16 residues. CDR1 MGHRA and CDR2 YSYEKL come from the germline V gene. V lost 1 base, J lost 2 bases, and 4 bases stayed unmatched. As DNA, the CDR3 is TGCGCCAGCAGCCAAGGCGTAGCGGGAGCCACAGATACGCAGTATTTT. Translating gives CASSQGVAGATDTQYF.

This clone was recorded many times. One end of the junction varies from germline; a read error may be responsible. V gene TRBV7-3 combines with J gene TRBJ2-6, with D possibly TRBD2 on 6 matching bases. Germline V gene lookup returns CDR1 SGHTA and CDR2 FQGTGA. The CDR3 is 18 residues long. CDR3 sequence: CAGRARPGLGSGANVLTF. As DNA, the CDR3 is TGTGCCGGCAGAGCAAGGCCGGGACTGGGATCTGGGGCCAACGTCCTGACTTTC.

This clone was seen at least ten times. The V gene is TRBV12-3 or TRBV12-4, the J gene TRBJ2-7; D is possibly TRBD2 (5 bases). The ends were cut back, 8 bases at V and 0 bases at J, with 8 bases in the middle. The CDR3 covers 12 residues. Here the CDR3 reads CASSGLSYEQYF. CDR3 coding DNA: TGTGCCAGCTCTGGACTCTCCTACGAGCAGTACTTC.

In the case of this clone: This may stem from a read error, because a much larger clone lies one nucleotide away. This CDR3 is also generated by other DNA sequences in the sample. J is TRBJ2-7 and V is TRBV29-1; 7 bases are shared with TRBD2. Losses at the gene ends were 5 bases for V and 4 bases for J; bases not matched to a gene: 8. The CDR3 loop spans 13 amino acids. The germline V gene encodes CDR1 SQVTM and CDR2 ANQGSEA. CDR3 sequence reads: CSVFGLDGYEQYF. Written as DNA, the CDR3 is TGCAGCGTTTTCGGACTAGACGGTTACGAGCAGTACTTC.

This chain joins TRBV28 and TRBJ1-2; D possibly corresponds to TRBD1 (5 bases). CDR1 MDHEN and CDR2 SYDVKM come from the germline V gene. The CDR3 totals 14 residues. V was clipped by 10 bases and J by 4 bases, with 19 bases between them. CDR3 sequence reads: CANSSSGASYGYTF. The CDR3 bases are TGTGCCAACAGCTCCTCCGGGGCGAGCTATGGCTACACCTTC.

By sample fraction, this clone is medium-sized. V usage is TRBV28 and J usage is TRBJ2-3; possible D gene TRBD2, 5 bases. The CDR3 extends over 15 amino acids. Germline CDR1 MDHEN, CDR2 SYDVKM. The V and J ends lost 7 bases and 0 bases respectively, with 14 bases between them. CDR3 nucleotides: TGTGCCAGCAACTTTGCGAGCGGTAGCACAGATACGCAGTATTTT. Its translation is CASNFASGSTDTQYF.

The J gene is TRBJ1-2, the V gene TRBV20-1; 8 bases are shared with TRBD1. Germline loops: CDR1 DFQATT, CDR2 SNEGSKA (reference sequence). V was pared by 3 bases and J by 7 bases, with 7 bases of the junction left unmatched. The CDR3 has 13 residues. The CDR3 protein is CSARPGGNGGYTF. The CDR3 DNA sequence: TGCAGTGCTAGGCCAGGGGGCAATGGTGGCTACACCTTC.

This clone appeared many times. The final CDR3 position lacks the conserved phenylalanine or tryptophan, pointing to a likely read error. In DNA, the CDR3 is TGTGCCACCAGTGGCCGCCCCGGGGAGCTGTTTCTT. Translated, it gives CATSGRPGELFL. The rearrangement uses TRBV24-1 and TRBJ2-2, with D hard to call. The length of the CDR3 is 12 residues. V lost 5 bases, J lost 6 bases, and 6 bases lay in between. From germline, CDR1 is KGHDR and CDR2 SFDVKD.

This clone occurred a few times. The chain combines TRBV6-1 with TRBJ2-3; TRBD2 matches 9 bases. Germline CDR1 and CDR2: MNHNS and SASEGT. The CDR3 has 14 residues. The J segment lost 2 bases and the V segment lost 6 bases, leaving 3 bases of the junction unmatched. This CDR3 is CASRAGGYTDTQYF. The DNA of the CDR3 is TGTGCCAGCAGGGCGGGAGGGTACACAGATACGCAGTATTTT.

In its sample, this clone was seen many times. The CDR3 DNA reads TGTGCCAGCAGTGGGACTAGCGGGCGTAATGAGCAGTTCTTC. It yields the protein CASSGTSGRNEQFF. This chain uses TRBV2 with TRBJ2-1; 11 nucleotides line up with TRBD2. V trimming: 4 bases; J trimming: 7 bases; junction bases outside the gene matches: 3. This CDR3 has 14 amino acids. Looked up from germline, CDR1 is SNHLY and CDR2 is FYNNEI. Together with reference TRBV2 and TRBJ2-1, the CDR3 gives the full variable domain: EPEVTQTPSHQVTQMGQEVILRCVPISNHLYFYWYRQILGQKVEFLVSFYNNEISEKSEIFDDQFSVERPDGSNFTLKIRSTKLEDSAMYFCASSGTSGRNEQFFGPGTRLTVL.

At least ten counts were recorded for this clone. This chain connects TRBV19 to TRBJ2-1; no clear D. V gave up 6 bases and J gave up 0 bases, with 18 bases separating them. This CDR3 region has 17 residues. CDR1 is LNHDA, CDR2 SQIVND, per germline (reference sequence). In nucleotides, the CDR3 is TGTGCCAGTAGCCCACCCGCCGGAAGAAGCTCCTACAATGAGCAGTTCTTC. Protein sequence: CASSPPAGRSSYNEQFF.

V gene TRBV6-1 combines with J gene TRBJ2-7; 14 nucleotides line up with TRBD2. Germline CDR1 and CDR2: MNHNS and SASEGT. The CDR3 contains 16 residues. V dropped 4 bases and J dropped 6; count of bases not matched to a gene: 8. The CDR3 coding sequence is TGTGCCAGCAGTGTGGGACTAGCGGGGGCCCTTGTCGAGCAGTACTTC. Translation: CASSVGLAGALVEQYF.

Note on this clone: A much larger clone lies a single base off, so this may be a read error. Distinct nucleotide sequences in the sample also encode this CDR3. J is TRBJ1-1 and V is TRBV28; D is unresolved. Germline V gene lookup returns CDR1 MDHEN and CDR2 SYDVKM. The V end was cut by 1 base, the J end by 2 bases, with 11 bases between. The CDR3 consists of 15 residues. CDR3 sequence: CASSLSGRSNTEAFF. The CDR3, as DNA: TGTGCCAGCAGTTTATCCGGGCGGAGCAACACTGAAGCTTTCTTT.

This clone was found many times. V and J are TRBV7-6 and TRBJ2-3; 8 bases are shared with TRBD2. The CDR3 is made up of 17 amino acids. With V trimmed by 3 bases and J by 4 bases, 12 bases remained unmatched. Looked up from germline, CDR1 is SGHVS and CDR2 is FNYEAQ. This CDR3 is CASSFSLSLAGPDTQYF. The CDR3, as DNA: TGTGCCAGCAGCTTCAGTCTCAGCCTAGCGGGCCCAGATACGCAGTATTTT. Full variable domain (outside the CDR3, taken from reference TRBV7-6 and TRBJ2-3): GAGVSQSPRYKVTKRGQDVALRCDPISGHVSLYWYRQALGQGPEFLTYFNYEAQQDKSGLPNDRFSAERPEGSISTLTIQRTEQRDSAMYRCASSFSLSLAGPDTQYFGPGTRLTVL.